Below, 15 T cell receptor beta chains from the same sample are listed, as sequenced in a study of blood T cell repertoires in COVID-19. The table came from immunoSEQ multiplex PCR; TCRdb's copy has only in-frame clones and leaves some out. There are around 130,000 clones in the sample; around nine tenths occur only once, and roughly 2.2% lies in the top ten. Sequencing was carried out using PBMCs or T cells enriched from blood (not recorded which). The receptors stem from a woman between 50 and 59 years old who had recovered from COVID-19.

The chain joins TRBV6-2 or TRBV6-3 to TRBJ1-2; D possibly corresponds to TRBD1 (5 bases). From germline, CDR1 is MNHEY and CDR2 SVGEGT. V gave up 6 bases and J gave up 6 bases, with 14 bases separating them. The CDR3 covers 13 residues. The CDR3 reads CASSAQERNGYTF. As DNA, the CDR3 is TGTGCCAGCAGCGCACAGGAGCGCAATGGCTACACCTTC.

J is TRBJ1-2 and V is TRBV27; the match to TRBD1 covers 9 bases. CDR1 is MNHEY and CDR2 is SMNVEV in the germline V gene (reference sequence). CDR3 length: 17 residues. The V gene end was trimmed by 2 bases and the J gene end by 3 bases; junction bases not matched to a gene: 10. The DNA for the CDR3 is TGTGCCAGCAGTTTACACTCCGGGACAGGGACTTACTATGGCTACACCTTC. It yields the protein CASSLHSGTGTYYGYTF.

This sequence joins TRBV11-3 and TRBJ2-5; 12 bases match TRBD2. V lost 4 bases to trimming and J lost 6 bases; unmatched junction nucleotides: 3. This CDR3 has 14 residues. Germline-derived CDR1 and CDR2 are SGHNT and YENEEA. CDR3 loop: CASSYTSGGQTQYF. The CDR3 DNA sequence: TGTGCCAGCAGCTATACTAGCGGGGGGCAGACCCAGTACTTC.

V and J are TRBV6-5 and TRBJ2-7, with D perhaps TRBD1 (6 bases). The V end lost 6 bases, the J end lost 0 bases, and 12 bases lay between the germline ends. The CDR3 totals 14 residues. Germline V CDR1 and CDR2: MNHEY, SVGAGI. DNA for the CDR3: TGTGCCAGCAGGACGGGACACGGCTCCTACGAGCAGTACTTC. Translating it yields CASRTGHGSYEQYF.

This clone was seen a few times. The rearrangement uses TRBV3-1 (or the pseudogene TRBV3-2) and TRBJ1-2, with 8 bases aligning to TRBD1. Germline CDR1 reads LGHDT; CDR2 reads YNNKEL (reference sequence). Trimming at V came to 0 bases and at J to 6 bases, leaving 3 bases not matched to a gene. The CDR3 has 14 amino acids. For the CDR3, the DNA is TGTGCCAGCAGCCAAGACAACAGGGGGAATGGCTACACCTTC. As protein: CASSQDNRGNGYTF.

The J gene is TRBJ2-1, the V gene TRBV2; possibly TRBD1 for D (5 bases). CDR3 length: 16 amino acids. Germline V CDR1 and CDR2: SNHLY, FYNNEI. V gave up 3 bases and J gave up 3 bases, with 15 bases separating them. CDR3 protein: CASSDTEDTYYNEQFF. The CDR3 DNA sequence: TGTGCCAGCAGTGACACCGAGGACACCTACTACAATGAGCAGTTCTTC.

The V and J genes are TRBV19 and TRBJ1-1; 7 bases map to TRBD1. CDR1 LNHDA and CDR2 SQIVND come from the germline V gene (reference sequence). The CDR3 runs to 12 residues. J was trimmed by 7 bases and V by 6 bases; bases with no gene match: 5. CDR3 nucleotide sequence: TGTGCCAGTAGACGGGACAGCATTGAAGCTTTCTTT. Translation: CASRRDSIEAFF. Full variable domain (outside the CDR3, taken from reference TRBV19 and TRBJ1-1): DGGITQSPKYLFRKEGQNVTLSCEQNLNHDAMYWYRQDPGQGLRLIYYSQIVNDFQKGDIAEGYSVSREKKESFPLTVTSAQKNPTAFYLCASRRDSIEAFFGQGTRLTVV.

Only one count was recorded for this clone. J is TRBJ1-2 and V is TRBV7-2; no definite D call. Germline CDR1 is SGHTA and CDR2 is FQGNSA. There are 15 residues in the CDR3. The V and J ends lost 5 bases and 4 bases respectively, with 17 bases between them. The CDR3 nucleotides read TGTGCCAGCAGCCCTACCCGAGGTTTGGGCTATGGCTACACCTTC. Its protein product is CASSPTRGLGYGYTF.

The J gene is TRBJ1-1, the V gene TRBV19; TRBD1 might be the D (6 bases). Between the trimmed V and J ends, which lost 3 bases and 0 bases, there was a span of 17 bases. The length of the CDR3 is 17 residues. CDR1 LNHDA and CDR2 SQIVND come from the germline V gene (reference sequence). CDR3 coding DNA: TGTGCCAGTAGTATCCCCCCCCGGACAGCGATGAACACTGAAGCTTTCTTT. This codes for CASSIPPRTAMNTEAFF.

The gene calls are TRBV10-1 and TRBJ1-1, with 7 bases that match TRBD1. The CDR3 is 14 amino acids. V lost 3 bases, J lost 3 bases, and 4 bases stayed unmatched. Looked up from germline, CDR1 is WNHNN and CDR2 is SYGVQD (reference sequence). The CDR3 DNA follows: TGCGCCAGCAGTGACGGCACAGGGGACACTGAAGCTTTCTTT. As protein: CASSDGTGDTEAFF.

The chain employs TRBV7-3 and TRBJ2-7; 10 bases line up with TRBD1. J lost 5 bases, V lost 5 bases, and 12 bases had no gene match. The CDR3 covers 16 residues. Per the germline V gene, CDR1 is SGHTA and CDR2 is FQGTGA. CDR3 loop: CASSVTAGTGVHEQYF. Written as DNA, the CDR3 is TGTGCCAGCAGCGTCACCGCCGGGACAGGGGTCCACGAGCAGTACTTC.

The chain joins TRBV7-2 to TRBJ2-5; D gene uncertain. This CDR3 spans 14 amino acids. In germline, CDR1 is SGHTA, CDR2 FQGNSA. With 2 bases removed from V and 1 base from J, the gap between germline ends came to 8 bases. The CDR3 region has the DNA TGTGCCAGCAGCTTACTCTACGGCCAAGAGACCCAGTACTTC. Encoded protein: CASSLLYGQETQYF.

The chain couples TRBV24-1 to TRBJ2-2; 8 bases map to TRBD1. With V trimmed by 10 bases and J by 8 bases, 8 bases remained unmatched. This CDR3 spans 13 amino acids. Germline CDR1 KGHDR, CDR2 SFDVKD. Here the CDR3 reads CATRAGGSGELFF. The CDR3 DNA follows: TGTGCCACGAGAGCAGGGGGCTCAGGGGAGCTGTTTTTT.

The rearrangement uses TRBV30 and TRBJ1-1; D remains unclear. V shed 4 bases and J shed 1 base, with 10 bases lying between them. The CDR3 has 13 residues. Germline V gene lookup returns CDR1 GTSNPN and CDR2 SVGIG (reference sequence). The CDR3 DNA follows: TGTGCCTGGACCCTCGCGGGGAACACTGAAGCTTTCTTT. This translates into CAWTLAGNTEAFF.

V gene TRBV4-1 combines with J gene TRBJ1-2, with D uncertain. Trimming left V 3 bases short and J 2 bases short, with 7 bases between. Per the germline V gene, CDR1 is MGHRA and CDR2 is YSYEKL. The CDR3 is made up of 13 amino acids. As DNA, the CDR3 is TGCGCCAGCAGCCACCCCGAGAACTATGGCTACACCTTC. Protein: CASSHPENYGYTF.